Sequencing of this T cell receptor (beta chain) was carried out in a study of T cell changes during pregnancy in multiple sclerosis. Clones were read by immunoSEQ multiplex PCR, and TCRdb kept only the in-frame ones, dropping some. In the table there are about 76,000 clones, approximately 90% of which are singletons. The specimen was peripheral blood, collected in the first trimester of pregnancy. This TCR was sampled from a female donor in good health, enrolled as a control in a pregnancy study.

CDR3 DNA sequence: TGCGCCAGCAGCGGGGAGGACAACCCGGGGCTAGCGGAGATCGCGTCCCCCTACGAGCAGTACTTC. Translation: CASSGEDNPGLAEIASPYEQYF. This chain uses TRBV5-1 with TRBJ2-7; TRBD2 aligns across 7 bases. Looked up from germline, CDR1 is SGHRS and CDR2 is YFSETQ. The CDR3 is 22 amino acids. V shed 4 bases and J 2 bases; nucleotides not matched to a gene: 30.